One sample yielded the 30 T cell receptor beta chains listed below, sequenced in a study of response to subunit inactivated influenza vaccine (dated by TCRdb to 2017 to 2018). To prepare the library, RT-PCR was applied. Instrument used: Illumina HiSeq 2500. TCRdb reworked the public reads: Q25 trimming with fastp, MiXCR clone assembly, productive beta chains retained. A single entry per CDR3 protein holds the most common genes and DNA from its merged rows. For this sample there are about 540,000 distinct CDR3 sequences; roughly a quarter appear just once. Of the sample, approximately 2.9% falls within the top ten clones. The same data also contributed to another study, on T cells expressing NK-cell markers. The second paper states: TCR beta cDNA libraries were prepared using 5'RACE template switching, which introduced a universal primer site and unique molecular identifiers.

The starting material was CD4+ T cells sorted from PBMCs, obtained 12 days after vaccination. The source of these receptors is a man over 45 who received an inactivated influenza vaccine. Donor details come from another sample of the same person, matched by shared clones.

The chain links TRBV6-2 or TRBV6-3 to TRBJ2-7; 7 positions agree with TRBD1. This CDR3 is 14 amino acids long. J lost 3 bases, V lost 6 bases, and 8 bases had no gene match. Germline CDR1 and CDR2: MNHEY and SVGEGT. The CDR3 loop is CASRTPHRGYEQYF. In DNA, the CDR3 is TGTGCCAGCAGGACCCCTCACAGGGGCTACGAGCAGTACTTC.

V is TRBV29-1 and J is TRBJ2-7; 10 positions agree with TRBD1. The CDR3 runs to 15 residues. V lost 7 bases and J lost 7; bases outside the gene matches: 16. Germline lookup yields CDR1 SQVTM and CDR2 ANQGSEA. CDR3 residues: CSATAVDRGVQEQYF. For the CDR3, the DNA is TGCAGCGCTACAGCGGTGGACAGGGGGGTACAGGAGCAGTACTTC.

This clonotype was recorded at least ten times. The DNA of the CDR3 is TGCAGCGTCGCGGTCATATCTAACTATGGCTACACCTTC. Translation gives CSVAVISNYGYTF. V gene TRBV29-1 combines with J gene TRBJ1-2; D is unresolved. The CDR3 has 13 residues. Germline CDR1 and CDR2: SQVTM and ANQGSEA. Trimming took off 6 bases at V and 0 bases at J, with 11 bases between the two ends.

The chain is built from TRBV5-1 and TRBJ2-5; D not certain. The germline V and J ends were trimmed by 4 bases and 10 bases, with 20 bases remaining between them. In germline, CDR1 is SGHRS, CDR2 YFSETQ. This CDR3 region has 14 residues. CDR3 DNA: TGCGCCAGCAGCCTAGGGCCAGGTGGGGATGTCCAGTACTTC. It specifies CASSLGPGGDVQYF. Variable domain in full (rest from reference TRBV5-1 and TRBJ2-5): KAGVTQTPRYLIKTRGQQVTLSCSPISGHRSVSWYQQTPGQGLQFLFEYFSETQRNKGNFPGRFSGRQFSNSRSEMNVSTLELGDSALYLCASSLGPGGDVQYFGPGTRLLVL.

A few counts support this clonotype. This chain connects TRBV7-2 to TRBJ2-1; 11 nucleotides agree with TRBD2. The CDR3 extends over 15 amino acids. CDR1 is SGHTA and CDR2 is FQGNSA in the germline V gene. With 6 bases clipped from V and 9 bases from J, the junction kept 10 bases outside the gene matches. The CDR3 coding sequence is TGTGCCAGCAGGGAAATAGCGGGGGGGCGGGGTGAGCAGTTCTTC. Protein sequence: CASREIAGGRGEQFF.

In this sample, this clonotype turned up once. The J gene is TRBJ1-2, the V gene TRBV7-9, with a weak D call TRBD1 (6 bases). The CDR3 is made up of 16 amino acids. The germline V gene encodes CDR1 SEHNR and CDR2 FQNEAQ (reference sequence). V was cut by 5 bases and J by 4 bases, with 20 bases left in between. This CDR3 reads CASSPNMGGRGYGYTF. The CDR3 coding sequence is TGTGCCAGCAGCCCAAATATGGGGGGGCGAGGCTATGGCTACACCTTC.

This chain uses TRBV5-1 with TRBJ1-1; D unclear. CDR1 is SGHRS, CDR2 YFSETQ, per germline. The CDR3 is 16 residues long. V was clipped by 5 bases and J by 2 bases, with 19 bases between them. The DNA of the CDR3 is TGCGCCAGCAGGCCCTACACAGTTCCTCCTAACACTGAAGCTTTCTTT. This translates into CASRPYTVPPNTEAFF. Full variable domain (remainder filled in from reference TRBV5-1 and TRBJ1-1): KAGVTQTPRYLIKTRGQQVTLSCSPISGHRSVSWYQQTPGQGLQFLFEYFSETQRNKGNFPGRFSGRQFSNSRSEMNVSTLELGDSALYLCASRPYTVPPNTEAFFGQGTRLTVV.

This clonotype has a count of ten or more. The chain recombines TRBV12-3 or TRBV12-4 with TRBJ1-5; no reliable D call. V lost 0 bases and J lost 6, with 9 bases in between. The CDR3 covers 14 residues. This chain's CDR3 is CASSLASGSQPQHF. The CDR3 DNA reads TGTGCCAGCAGTTTAGCTTCGGGAAGTCAGCCCCAGCATTTT.

This clonotype has a handful of counts. The chain has TRBV5-1 and TRBJ2-6, with a weak D call TRBD2 (5 bases). The germline V gene encodes CDR1 SGHRS and CDR2 YFSETQ. The germline V and J ends were trimmed by 5 bases and 1 base, with 10 bases remaining between them. The CDR3 is 15 residues long. For the CDR3, the DNA is TGCGCCAGCAGAGCGGACGGTTCTGGGGCCAACGTCCTGACTTTC. Translated: CASRADGSGANVLTF.

This clonotype was observed once. The chain has TRBV19 and TRBJ2-2; D is possibly TRBD1 or TRBD2 (5 bases each). V lost 6 bases and J 0 bases, leaving 11 bases between the germline ends. The CDR3 has 15 amino acids. Germline CDR1 LNHDA, CDR2 SQIVND (reference sequence). The CDR3: CASSLGDANTGELFF. The CDR3 nucleotides read TGTGCCAGTAGCTTGGGGGATGCGAACACCGGGGAGCTGTTTTTT.

The CDR3 loop is CASSQDGVNSPLHF. CDR3 nucleotide sequence: TGTGCCAGCAGCCAAGATGGGGTGAATTCACCCCTCCACTTT. This chain joins TRBV3-1 and TRBJ1-6; D is uncertain. Germline CDR1 LGHDT, CDR2 YNNKEL (reference sequence). Trimming removed 0 bases from V and 7 bases from J, with 7 bases in between. This CDR3 has 14 amino acids. Drawing the rest from reference TRBV3-1 and TRBJ1-6, the complete variable domain is DTAVSQTPKYLVTQMGNDKSIKCEQNLGHDTMYWYKQDSKKFLKIMFSYNNKELIINETVPNRFSPKSPDKAHLNLHINSLELGDSAVYFCASSQDGVNSPLHFGNGTRLTVT.

The V call is TRBV5-1, the J call TRBJ2-1; 12 positions match TRBD2. Germline V gives CDR1 SGHRS, CDR2 YFSETQ. V gave up 6 bases and J gave up 7 bases; unmatched junction bases: 8. The CDR3 has 15 residues. The CDR3 spells CASTFVTSGRNEQFF. The CDR3 region has the DNA TGCGCCAGCACCTTCGTGACTAGCGGGAGAAATGAGCAGTTCTTC.

Only a few counts were recorded for this clonotype. The V and J genes are TRBV20-1 and TRBJ2-5, with no clear D. Germline V gene sequence: CDR1 DFQATT, CDR2 SNEGSKA (reference sequence). The CDR3 totals 14 residues. V was pared by 5 bases and J by 2 bases, with 15 bases between. The CDR3 loop reads CSADSHSEQETQYF. For the CDR3, the DNA is TGCAGTGCTGACTCCCACTCGGAACAAGAGACCCAGTACTTC.

This chain links TRBV11-2 with TRBJ2-2, with 10 bases identical to TRBD2. The germline V gene has CDR1 SGHAT and CDR2 FQNNGV. V lost 5 bases to trimming and J lost 0 bases; unmatched junction nucleotides: 18. The CDR3 loop spans 21 amino acids. CDR3 nucleotide sequence: TGTGCCAGCAGCCCTCTAGCCCGGCGTGGTAGCGGGAGGTCGAACACCGGGGAGCTGTTTTTT. It translates to CASSPLARRGSGRSNTGELFF.

This clonotype was seen a handful of times. The rearrangement joins TRBV3-1 to TRBJ2-7, with D tentatively TRBD1 (6 bases). The CDR3 contains 14 residues. The V end lost 1 base, the J end lost 5 bases, and 12 bases lay between the germline ends. CDR1 is LGHDT and CDR2 is YNNKEL in the germline V gene (reference sequence). The CDR3 bases are TGTGCCAGCAGCCAAGCACAGGGTATCCACGAGCAGTACTTC. Amino acid sequence: CASSQAQGIHEQYF.

Many counts were recorded for this clonotype. The chain joins TRBV20-1 to TRBJ2-1; 8 bases agree with TRBD1. Germline V gene lookup returns CDR1 DFQATT and CDR2 SNEGSKA (reference sequence). The CDR3 is made up of 14 amino acids. The V gene end was trimmed by 3 bases and the J gene end by 8 bases; junction bases not matched to a gene: 9. The CDR3 bases are TGCAGTGCTAGTGACAGGGGTTTTGTTGATGAGCAGTTCTTC. This gives the protein CSASDRGFVDEQFF.

The rearrangement links TRBV29-1 to TRBJ2-4; possible D gene TRBD1, 6 bases. Germline V lookup: CDR1 SQVTM, CDR2 ANQGSEA. CDR3 length: 12 amino acids. The ends were cut back, 6 bases at V and 5 bases at J, with 11 bases in the middle. CDR3 region: CSVVPGENIQYF. The CDR3, as DNA: TGCAGCGTCGTTCCAGGGGAAAACATTCAGTACTTC. Together with reference TRBV29-1 and TRBJ2-4, the CDR3 gives the full variable domain: SAVISQKPSRDICQRGTSLTIQCQVDSQVTMMFWYRQQPGQSLTLIATANQGSEATYESGFVIDKFPISRPNLTFSTLTVSNMSPEDSSIYLCSVVPGENIQYFGAGTRLSVL.

This clonotype was seen only once. The chain employs TRBV18 and TRBJ2-1; D may be TRBD1 (6 bases). V lost 1 base and J lost 5, with 18 bases in between. This CDR3 region has 17 residues. Germline loops: CDR1 KGHSH, CDR2 LQKENI. The CDR3 nucleotides are TGTGCCAGCTCACCACGTATGCCGGACAGACAAAACAATGAGCAGTTCTTC. This encodes CASSPRMPDRQNNEQFF.

This rearrangement joins TRBV20-1 to TRBJ2-3, with D hard to call. The V and J ends lost 0 bases and 4 bases respectively, with 5 bases between them. CDR3 length: 12 residues. Germline V gives CDR1 DFQATT, CDR2 SNEGSKA (reference sequence). The CDR3 DNA reads TGCAGTGCTAGAGATGGACCAGATACGCAGTATTTT. Its protein product is CSARDGPDTQYF.

The J gene is TRBJ2-7, the V gene TRBV20-1, with 11 bases fitting TRBD2. This CDR3 region has 14 residues. V shed 0 bases and J 8 bases; nucleotides not matched to a gene: 6. CDR1 and CDR2 (germline): DFQATT, SNEGSKA (reference sequence). In nucleotides, the CDR3 is TGCAGTGCTAGAGATTTGGGGACTAGCGGCCAGCAGTACTTC. Its protein product is CSARDLGTSGQQYF.

The chain is built from TRBV28 and TRBJ1-5; TRBD1 aligns across 7 bases. Trimming removed 3 bases from V and 5 bases from J; junction bases left unmatched: 7. The CDR3 is made up of 15 amino acids. The germline V gene has CDR1 MDHEN and CDR2 SYDVKM. As DNA, the CDR3 is TGTGCCAGCAGTTTGCCTGGACAGGCCTATCAGCCCCAGCATTTT. This sequence encodes CASSLPGQAYQPQHF.

The sample holds many counts of this clonotype. V and J are TRBV12-3 or TRBV12-4 and TRBJ1-3; D is unclear. The CDR3 consists of 12 residues. Trimming cost V 6 bases and J 2 bases, with 5 bases left between them. The CDR3 DNA sequence: TGTGCCAGCAGCAAGACTGGAAACACCATATATTTT. Protein: CASSKTGNTIYF.

In this sample, this clonotype turned up a few times. The gene calls are TRBV15 and TRBJ2-2; 7 nucleotides match TRBD1. Germline lookup yields CDR1 LNHNV and CDR2 YYDKDF (reference sequence). CDR3 length: 17 residues. Unmatched junction bases numbered 6, after V lost 1 base and J lost 1 base. The CDR3 region has the DNA TGTGCCACCAGCAGAGGAGGCCACAGGGGGAACACCGGGGAGCTGTTTTTT. Translation: CATSRGGHRGNTGELFF.

In DNA, the CDR3 is TGTGCCATGCGCTCTTCTAGCGGGTGGTCCGGGGAGCTGTTTTTT. Its translation is CAMRSSSGWSGELFF. This chain links TRBV7-9 with TRBJ2-2; 8 nucleotides line up with TRBD2. The CDR3 consists of 15 residues. With V trimmed by 10 bases and J by 6 bases, 13 bases remained unmatched. Germline-derived CDR1 and CDR2 are SEHNR and FQNEAQ (reference sequence).

This clonotype was found many times. This chain connects TRBV12-3 or TRBV12-4 to TRBJ2-6; no clear D gene. Trimming took 6 bases from V and 2 from J, leaving 5 bases between them. CDR3 length: 13 residues. Written as DNA, the CDR3 is TGTGCCAGCAGCAAAACTGGGGCCAACGTCCTGACTTTC. The encoded protein is CASSKTGANVLTF.

This clonotype has a handful of counts. This chain connects TRBV11-2 to TRBJ2-4; 11 positions agree with TRBD2. V was pared by 7 bases and J by 1 base, with 12 bases of the junction left unmatched. CDR1 is SGHAT and CDR2 is FQNNGV in the germline V gene. CDR3 size: 18 residues. The CDR3 region has the DNA TGTGCCAGCACCCGGGCACTAGCGGGAGTTGGGGCCAAAAACATTCAGTACTTC. It encodes CASTRALAGVGAKNIQYF.

This clonotype was counted only a few times. V and J are TRBV12-3 or TRBV12-4 and TRBJ2-3; D remains unclear. This CDR3 is built from 12 residues. V lost 1 base to trimming and J lost 10 bases, with 9 bases between them. This CDR3 is CASSLGAFAQYF. The CDR3 region has the DNA TGTGCCAGCAGTTTAGGCGCGTTCGCGCAGTATTTT.

The chain uses TRBV4-3 and TRBJ2-1; weak D call: TRBD1 (5 bases). The V gene lost 2 bases and the J gene lost 7 bases, with 15 bases spanning the gap. The CDR3 runs to 15 residues. Germline CDR1 is LGHNA and CDR2 is YSLEER. The CDR3 spells CASSQMWVAGNEQFF. The DNA for the CDR3 is TGCGCCAGCAGCCAAATGTGGGTAGCAGGGAATGAGCAGTTCTTC.

This clonotype was observed at least ten times. The chain recombines TRBV5-1 with TRBJ1-1; perhaps TRBD1 as D (6 bases). The CDR3 has 13 residues. Germline assignment: CDR1 SGHRS and CDR2 YFSETQ. The V end was cut by 4 bases, the J end by 4 bases, with 11 bases between. The CDR3 sequence is CASSVQGLTEAFF. The CDR3 DNA follows: TGCGCCAGCAGCGTACAGGGTCTCACTGAAGCTTTCTTT.

This chain uses TRBV5-1 with TRBJ2-5, with D maybe TRBD1 (6 bases). The CDR3 runs to 13 residues. Deletions cut 1 base from V and 5 bases from J, with 9 bases between. Germline loops: CDR1 SGHRS, CDR2 YFSETQ. The CDR3 sequence: CASSLQGLETQYF. CDR3 nucleotide sequence: TGCGCCAGCAGCTTGCAGGGGTTGGAGACCCAGTACTTC.